This entry lists 4 T cell receptor beta chains sequenced from one sample in a study of cytomegalovirus exposure and HLA in healthy donors. Primers included in the PCR were 60 Vbeta and 13 Jbeta primers. The protocol was immunoSEQ multiplex PCR, while the TCRdb copy is restricted to in-frame clones and leaves out a portion. The data show around 130,000 clones, around 80% seen once. Sequenced material: PBMCs. These receptors were obtained from a woman under 30 in good health and CMV-seropositive.

The V and J genes are TRBV18 and TRBJ1-1; TRBD1 agrees at 7 bases. Trimming removed 1 base from V and 3 bases from J; junction bases left unmatched: 2. CDR1 is KGHSH, CDR2 LQKENI, per germline. This CDR3 is 14 amino acids long. CDR3 in DNA: TGTGCCAGCTCACCACTAGACAGGGACACTGAAGCTTTCTTT. It codes for CASSPLDRDTEAFF.

The genes are TRBV7-9 and TRBJ1-1; TRBD1 agrees at 7 bases. Trimming at V came to 6 bases and at J to 6 bases, leaving 4 bases not matched to a gene. CDR3 size: 12 residues. Germline V gene lookup returns CDR1 SEHNR and CDR2 FQNEAQ (reference sequence). CDR3 sequence: CASRIGTAEAFF. CDR3 DNA sequence: TGTGCCAGCAGGATCGGGACAGCTGAAGCTTTCTTT.

This clone showed up just a few times. Other nucleotide sequences in the sample specify the same CDR3. The chain links TRBV4-1 to TRBJ1-2; TRBD1 might be the D (5 bases). This CDR3 spans 15 amino acids. V gave up 1 base and J gave up 3 bases, with 12 bases separating them. The germline V gene has CDR1 MGHRA and CDR2 YSYEKL. In DNA, the CDR3 is TGCGCCAGCAGCCAAGGGGGGGGTGGGGACTATGGCTACACCTTC. It specifies CASSQGGGGDYGYTF.

This chain links TRBV5-1 with TRBJ1-2; TRBD1 agrees at 8 bases. J lost 8 bases, V lost 4 bases, and 10 bases had no gene match. The CDR3 is 14 residues long. CDR1 and CDR2 from the germline V gene are SGHRS and YFSETQ. The CDR3 is CASSPGQGDWGYTF. The CDR3, as DNA: TGCGCCAGCAGCCCAGGACAGGGCGATTGGGGCTACACCTTC.